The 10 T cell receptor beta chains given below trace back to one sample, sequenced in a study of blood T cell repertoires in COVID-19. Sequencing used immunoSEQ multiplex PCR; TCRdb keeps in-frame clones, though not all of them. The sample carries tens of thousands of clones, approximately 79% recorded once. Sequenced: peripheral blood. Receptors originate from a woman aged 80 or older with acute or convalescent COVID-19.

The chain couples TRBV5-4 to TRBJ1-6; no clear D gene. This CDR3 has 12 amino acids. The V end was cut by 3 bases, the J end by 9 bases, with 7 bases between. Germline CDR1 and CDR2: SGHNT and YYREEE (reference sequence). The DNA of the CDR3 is TGTGCCAGCAGCTCTACGGGTTCACCCCTCCACTTT. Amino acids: CASSSTGSPLHF.

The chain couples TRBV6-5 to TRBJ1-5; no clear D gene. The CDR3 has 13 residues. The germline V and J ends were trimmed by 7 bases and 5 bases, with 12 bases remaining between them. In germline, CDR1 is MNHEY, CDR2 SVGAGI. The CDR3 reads CASNGEADQPQHF. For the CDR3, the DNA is TGTGCCAGCAATGGGGAGGCGGATCAGCCCCAGCATTTT.

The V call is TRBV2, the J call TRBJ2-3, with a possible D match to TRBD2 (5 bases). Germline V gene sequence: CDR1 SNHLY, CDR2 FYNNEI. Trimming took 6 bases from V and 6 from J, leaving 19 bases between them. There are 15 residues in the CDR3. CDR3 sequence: CASRFRAVQSDTQYF. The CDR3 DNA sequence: TGTGCCAGCAGGTTTCGAGCGGTCCAGTCGGATACGCAGTATTTT.

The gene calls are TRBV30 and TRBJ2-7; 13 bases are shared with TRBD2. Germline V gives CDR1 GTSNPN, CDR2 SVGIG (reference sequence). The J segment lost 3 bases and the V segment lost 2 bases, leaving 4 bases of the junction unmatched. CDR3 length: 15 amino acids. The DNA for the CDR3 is TGTGCCTGGAGTCCGGGACTAGCGGGGCACTACGAGCAGTACTTC. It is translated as CAWSPGLAGHYEQYF.

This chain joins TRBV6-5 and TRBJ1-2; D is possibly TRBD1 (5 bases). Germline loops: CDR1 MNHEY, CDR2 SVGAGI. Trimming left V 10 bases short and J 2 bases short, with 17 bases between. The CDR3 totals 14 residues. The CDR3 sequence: CATKGRWGNYGYTF. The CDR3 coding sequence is TGTGCCACCAAGGGGAGGTGGGGGAACTATGGCTACACCTTC.

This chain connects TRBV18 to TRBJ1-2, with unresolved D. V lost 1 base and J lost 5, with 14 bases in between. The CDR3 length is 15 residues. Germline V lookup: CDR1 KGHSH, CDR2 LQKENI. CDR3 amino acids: CASSPQGGLRYGYTF. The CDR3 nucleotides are TGTGCCAGCTCACCACAGGGCGGGCTTCGGTATGGCTACACCTTC.

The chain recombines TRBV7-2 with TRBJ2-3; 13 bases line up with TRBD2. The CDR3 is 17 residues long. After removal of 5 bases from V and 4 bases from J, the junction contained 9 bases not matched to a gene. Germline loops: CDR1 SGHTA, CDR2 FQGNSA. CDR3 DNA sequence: TGTGCCAGCAGCCTTCAACCGGGACTAGCGGGATCAGATACGCAGTATTTT. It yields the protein CASSLQPGLAGSDTQYF. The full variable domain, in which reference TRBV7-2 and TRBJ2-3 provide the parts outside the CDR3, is GAGVSQSPSNKVTEKGKDVELRCDPISGHTALYWYRQSLGQGLEFLIYFQGNSAPDKSGLPSDRFSAERTGGSVSTLTIQRTQQEDSAVYLCASSLQPGLAGSDTQYFGPGTRLTVL.

The CDR3 region is CASSLGGDEQFF. The CDR3 nucleotides read TGTGCCAGCAGCCTGGGCGGGGATGAGCAGTTCTTC. The chain carries TRBV11-3 and TRBJ2-1; D might be TRBD2 (6 bases). This CDR3 has 12 amino acids. V shed 5 bases and J shed 8 bases, with 10 bases lying between them. CDR1 and CDR2 from the germline V gene are SGHNT and YENEEA. The full variable domain, in which reference TRBV11-3 and TRBJ2-1 provide the parts outside the CDR3, is EAGVVQSPRYKIIEKKQPVAFWCNPISGHNTLYWYLQNLGQGPELLIRYENEEAVDDSQLPKDRFSAERLKGVDSTLKIQPAELGDSAVYLCASSLGGDEQFFGPGTRLTVL.

The CDR3 nucleotides read TGTGCCAGCAGTTACTCGGGGGCCGGTGACACTGAAGCTTTCTTT. It specifies CASSYSGAGDTEAFF. This rearrangement joins TRBV6-6 to TRBJ1-1; tentative D call: TRBD1 (6 bases). CDR1 is MNHNY and CDR2 is SVGAGI in the germline V gene (reference sequence). The V end lost 0 bases, the J end lost 3 bases, and 11 bases lay between the germline ends. This CDR3 region has 15 residues.

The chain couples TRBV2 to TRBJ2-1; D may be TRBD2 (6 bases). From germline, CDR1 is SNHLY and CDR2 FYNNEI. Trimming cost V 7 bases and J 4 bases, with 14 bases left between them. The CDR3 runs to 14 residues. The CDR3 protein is CASKAIAEYNEQFF. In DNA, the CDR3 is TGTGCCAGCAAGGCGATAGCGGAATACAATGAGCAGTTCTTC. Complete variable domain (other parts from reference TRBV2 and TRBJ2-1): EPEVTQTPSHQVTQMGQEVILRCVPISNHLYFYWYRQILGQKVEFLVSFYNNEISEKSEIFDDQFSVERPDGSNFTLKIRSTKLEDSAMYFCASKAIAEYNEQFFGPGTRLTVL.